This T cell receptor (beta chain) derives from a study of blood T cell repertoires in COVID-19. As for the study in general: Nucleic acid was either cDNA or gDNA, and it came from T cells, B-cell-depleted T cells, or PBMCs.

Grouping used clinical history reported by participants in a survey and questionnaire. CDR1 SGHRS and CDR2 YFSETQ come from the germline V gene. The CDR3 runs to 14 residues. J was trimmed by 5 bases and V by 1 base; bases with no gene match: 3. Authors' data handling: Amplification with reference gene primers provided the estimates of nucleated cell counts. The method was immunoSEQ multiplex PCR; TCRdb's version includes in-frame clones alone and lacks a portion of them. From that table come the V and J calls and clone size; the DNA was used to work out D and trimming. The table has roughly 240,000 clones, roughly 85% seen once. This clone was counted a single time.

This TCR came from a woman in her 50s with acute COVID-19. Sequenced material: PBMCs or T cells enriched from blood (not recorded which). The chain is built from TRBV5-1 and TRBJ2-1, with 7 bases matching TRBD2. CDR3 in DNA: TGCGCCAGCAGCTTGACTAGCGTGAACAATGAGCAGTTCTTC. The encoded protein is CASSLTSVNNEQFF.